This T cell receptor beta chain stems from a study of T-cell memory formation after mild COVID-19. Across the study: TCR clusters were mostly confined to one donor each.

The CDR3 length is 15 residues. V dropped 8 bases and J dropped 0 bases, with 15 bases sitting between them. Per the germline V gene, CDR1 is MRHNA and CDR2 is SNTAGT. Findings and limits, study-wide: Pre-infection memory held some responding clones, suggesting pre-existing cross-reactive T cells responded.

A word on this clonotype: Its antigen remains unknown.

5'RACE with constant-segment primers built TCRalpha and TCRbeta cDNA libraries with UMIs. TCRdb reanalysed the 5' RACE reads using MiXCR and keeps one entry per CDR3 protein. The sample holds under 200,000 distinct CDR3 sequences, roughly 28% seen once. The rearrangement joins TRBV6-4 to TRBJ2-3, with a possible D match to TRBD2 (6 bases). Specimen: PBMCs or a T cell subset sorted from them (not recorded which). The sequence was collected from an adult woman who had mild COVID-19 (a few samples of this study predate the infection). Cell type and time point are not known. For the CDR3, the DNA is TGTGCCAGCCGTCCCGAGGGACTTAGCACAGATACGCAGTATTTT. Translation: CASRPEGLSTDTQYF.